These 24 T cell receptor beta chains originate from one sample sequenced in a study of identical twins. From the 5' RACE reads, TCRdb called clonotypes with MiXCR, one entry per CDR3 protein. This table has approximately 600,000 distinct CDR3 sequences, under 8.5% appearing once. The sample was also reused in another study, on yellow fever vaccine responses in identical twins.

The sequenced sample was PBMCs. These receptors were obtained from a woman aged 18-35 years in good health.

V usage is TRBV13 and J usage is TRBJ1-2, with D possibly being TRBD1 (5 bases). Looked up from germline, CDR1 is PRHDT and CDR2 is FYEKMQ (reference sequence). Trimming removed 5 bases at V and 11 bases at J, with 15 bases between. This CDR3 is built from 12 residues. As DNA, the CDR3 is TGTGCCAGCAGCGCCACTCCCGGGGGATACACCTTC. It yields the protein CASSATPGGYTF. The variable domain in full, with the rest retrieved from reference TRBV13 and TRBJ1-2, is AAGVIQSPRHLIKEKRETATLKCYPIPRHDTVYWYQQGPGQDPQFLISFYEKMQSDKGSIPDRFSAQQFSDYHSELNMSSLELGDSALYFCASSATPGGYTFGSGTRLTVV.

This clonotype turned up a few times. J is TRBJ1-1 and V is TRBV9, with 10 nucleotides matching TRBD1. With V trimmed by 0 bases and J by 5 bases, 4 bases remained unmatched. CDR3 length: 15 residues. Germline CDR1 and CDR2: SGDLS and YYNGEE. CDR3 amino acids: CASSVVGQGVTEAFF. CDR3 DNA: TGTGCCAGCAGCGTAGTAGGACAGGGGGTTACTGAAGCTTTCTTT.

This clonotype has more than one count but fewer than ten. The rearrangement links TRBV12-3 or TRBV12-4 to TRBJ2-3, with D possibly called TRBD1 or TRBD2 (5 bases each). Trimming stripped 3 bases from V and 2 bases from J, with 9 bases between. The CDR3 spans 14 residues. The DNA of the CDR3 is TGTGCCAGCAGTTTCGTGGGGACCACAGATACGCAGTATTTT. Its translation is CASSFVGTTDTQYF.

The chain joins TRBV24-1 to TRBJ2-2; 7 bases match TRBD1. V lost 5 bases to trimming and J lost 5 bases; unmatched junction nucleotides: 10. This CDR3 contains 16 residues. Germline V gene data show CDR1 as KGHDR and CDR2 as SFDVKD. The CDR3 spells CATSAGTGDATGELFF. For the CDR3, the DNA is TGTGCCACCAGTGCAGGAACAGGGGATGCGACCGGGGAGCTGTTTTTT.

This clonotype has a handful of counts. As DNA, the CDR3 is TGTGCCACCAGCACCCGAGGTGGGGGCACAGATACGCAGTATTTT. Translated: CATSTRGGGTDTQYF. The chain combines TRBV15 with TRBJ2-3; unclear D gene. Germline V CDR1 and CDR2: LNHNV, YYDKDF (reference sequence). The length of the CDR3 is 15 residues. The ends were cut back, 4 bases at V and 1 base at J, with 12 bases in the middle.

V usage is TRBV7-2 and J usage is TRBJ1-1; no definite D call. This CDR3 has 15 residues. With 2 bases removed from V and 3 bases from J, the gap between germline ends came to 13 bases. Germline CDR1 reads SGHTA; CDR2 reads FQGNSA. The CDR3 spells CASSLNPGSYTEAFF. The CDR3 nucleotides are TGTGCCAGCAGCTTAAACCCGGGTTCCTACACTGAAGCTTTCTTT.

The chain is built from TRBV28 and TRBJ2-7, with 7 bases fitting TRBD1. Trimming took 6 bases from V and 2 from J; bases not matched to a gene: 10. CDR3 length: 15 amino acids. CDR1 MDHEN and CDR2 SYDVKM come from the germline V gene. DNA of the CDR3: TGTGCCAGCAGGTCAGGGACAGCAGCCCCCTACGAGCAGTACGTC. The encoded protein is CASRSGTAAPYEQYV.

The chain joins TRBV5-6 to TRBJ2-7; D is possibly TRBD2 (6 bases). Per the germline V gene, CDR1 is SGHDT and CDR2 is YYEEEE. This CDR3 is 12 amino acids long. Deletions cut 1 base from V and 6 bases from J, with 8 bases between. CDR3 loop: CASSLTGVEQYF. The CDR3 bases are TGTGCCAGCAGCTTGACGGGGGTCGAGCAGTACTTC.

There are many counts of this clonotype. The chain carries TRBV5-6 and TRBJ2-2; 7 bases map to TRBD1. V gave up 1 base and J gave up 5 bases; unmatched junction bases: 2. Germline CDR1 reads SGHDT; CDR2 reads YYEEEE. CDR3 length: 14 amino acids. The CDR3 loop is CASSLNRGTGELFF. The CDR3 DNA is TGTGCCAGCAGCTTGAACAGGGGAACCGGGGAGCTGTTTTTT.

This clonotype was counted at least ten times. The rearrangement joins TRBV5-1 to TRBJ1-6; D not certain. CDR1 and CDR2 from the germline V gene are SGHRS and YFSETQ. Deletions cut 0 bases from V and 5 bases from J, with 12 bases between. The CDR3 covers 16 residues. The CDR3 sequence: CASSLGPTGNNSPLHF. In DNA, the CDR3 is TGCGCCAGCAGCTTGGGACCAACGGGGAATAATTCACCCCTCCACTTT.

J is TRBJ1-2 and V is TRBV28; D is possibly TRBD1 (6 bases). Deletions cut 5 bases from V and 6 bases from J, with 16 bases between. There are 14 residues in the CDR3. Germline V gives CDR1 MDHEN, CDR2 SYDVKM. CDR3 DNA sequence: TGTGCCAGCAGTCCCGGGACACGCGTTCATGGCTACACCTTC. Amino acids: CASSPGTRVHGYTF.

There are a few counts of this clonotype. This sequence joins TRBV9 and TRBJ2-5, with a tentative D call TRBD1 (5 bases). The V gene lost 0 bases and the J gene lost 0 bases, with 12 bases spanning the gap. The CDR3 totals 16 residues. CDR1 and CDR2 (germline): SGDLS, YYNGEE. Here the CDR3 reads CASSVAFGQDQETQYF. The CDR3 DNA reads TGTGCCAGCAGCGTAGCTTTCGGACAAGACCAAGAGACCCAGTACTTC.

This clonotype was found many times. The J gene is TRBJ1-1, the V gene TRBV9, with 8 nucleotides matching TRBD1. Trimming cost V 4 bases and J 1 base; bases outside gene matches: 9. The CDR3 is 16 amino acids. Germline V CDR1 and CDR2: SGDLS, YYNGEE. The CDR3 sequence is CASSPRTGKRNTEAFF. CDR3 in DNA: TGTGCCAGCAGCCCCCGGACAGGGAAAAGGAACACTGAAGCTTTCTTT.

This clonotype showed up many times. The chain joins TRBV12-3 or TRBV12-4 to TRBJ2-2; TRBD2 agrees at 14 bases. The CDR3 contains 14 residues. The trim removed 8 bases at V and 4 bases at J, leaving 0 bases unmatched. The chain's CDR3 is CASGTSGSTGELFF. CDR3 DNA sequence: TGTGCCAGCGGGACTAGCGGGAGCACCGGGGAGCTGTTTTTT.

At least ten counts were recorded for this clonotype. This rearrangement joins TRBV10-3 to TRBJ2-7; 9 bases are shared with TRBD1. V shed 10 bases, J shed 3 bases, and the junction held 13 bases outside the gene matches. The germline CDR1 and CDR2 sequences are ENHRY and SYGVKD. The CDR3 has 15 amino acids. The CDR3, as DNA: TGTGCCACGACGGTGGGCCGACAGGGGGACTACGAGCAGTACGTC. It is translated as CATTVGRQGDYEQYV.

This clonotype appeared a few times. This chain links TRBV6-1 with TRBJ1-2; 7 bases agree with TRBD1. From germline, CDR1 is MNHNS and CDR2 SASEGT. CDR3 length: 14 amino acids. Trimming took 3 bases from V and 5 from J; bases not matched to a gene: 6. CDR3 amino acids: CASSEPGGFYGYTF. CDR3 DNA sequence: TGTGCCAGCAGTGAGCCAGGGGGATTTTATGGCTACACCTTC.

The V gene is TRBV2, the J gene TRBJ2-5; D not resolved. V was trimmed by 4 bases and J by 5 bases, leaving 8 bases between them. Germline CDR1 SNHLY, CDR2 FYNNEI. This CDR3 contains 12 residues. CDR3 region: CASSAMEETQYF. CDR3 DNA: TGTGCCAGCAGTGCGATGGAGGAGACCCAGTACTTC. The complete variable domain, with remaining parts taken from reference TRBV2 and TRBJ2-5, reads EPEVTQTPSHQVTQMGQEVILRCVPISNHLYFYWYRQILGQKVEFLVSFYNNEISEKSEIFDDQFSVERPDGSNFTLKIRSTKLEDSAMYFCASSAMEETQYFGPGTRLLVL.

The chain couples TRBV15 to TRBJ2-1; D not certain. This CDR3 is 13 amino acids long. Germline lookup yields CDR1 LNHNV and CDR2 YYDKDF (reference sequence). V shed 0 bases and J shed 8 bases, with 8 bases lying between them. CDR3 coding DNA: TGTGCCACCAGCAGAGAGATAACGGATGAGCAGTTCTTC. It specifies CATSREITDEQFF.

Ten or more counts support this clonotype. The gene calls are TRBV19 and TRBJ2-6, with no clear D. The CDR3 has 15 residues. V was clipped by 2 bases and J by 1 base, with 6 bases between them. Germline loops: CDR1 LNHDA, CDR2 SQIVND (reference sequence). CDR3 sequence: CASSIRGSGANVLTF. The CDR3 DNA reads TGTGCCAGTAGTATACGTGGGTCTGGGGCCAACGTCCTGACTTTC.

This clonotype has only a few counts. This chain links TRBV12-3 or TRBV12-4 with TRBJ1-4; 8 nucleotides match TRBD1. The CDR3 runs 13 residues. Germline trimming cut 5 bases from V and 6 bases from J; bases unmatched to any gene: 2. In nucleotides, the CDR3 is TGTGCCAGCAGTCAGGGGGCTCATGAAAAACTGTTTTTT. It codes for CASSQGAHEKLFF.

There are a few counts of this clonotype. The gene calls are TRBV18 and TRBJ2-4, with D possibly TRBD1 on 6 matching bases. This CDR3 is 13 amino acids long. The V end was cut by 3 bases, the J end by 3 bases, with 6 bases between. Germline CDR1 and CDR2: KGHSH and LQKENI. CDR3 loop: CASSPDSKNIQYF. In DNA, the CDR3 is TGTGCCAGCTCACCGGACAGCAAAAACATTCAGTACTTC. The variable domain in full, with the rest retrieved from reference TRBV18 and TRBJ2-4, is NAGVMQNPRHLVRRRGQEARLRCSPMKGHSHVYWYRQLPEEGLKFMVYLQKENIIDESGMPKERFSAEFPKEGPSILRIQQVVRGDSAAYFCASSPDSKNIQYFGAGTRLSVL.

This chain joins TRBV12-3 or TRBV12-4 and TRBJ2-1; TRBD1 matches 8 bases. Trimming at V came to 0 bases and at J to 5 bases, leaving 6 bases not matched to a gene. The CDR3 has 16 residues. In DNA form, the CDR3 reads TGTGCCAGCAGTTTAGCGGGGACAGGCAAAAACAATGAGCAGTTCTTC. It translates to CASSLAGTGKNNEQFF.

The chain has TRBV19 and TRBJ2-2; the D is unclear. Germline lookup yields CDR1 LNHDA and CDR2 SQIVND (reference sequence). The CDR3 is made up of 14 amino acids. Trimming removed 10 bases from V and 4 bases from J, with 16 bases in between. The CDR3 DNA reads TGTGCCACCCGTGGGTCGGCACCCACCGGGGAGCTGTTTTTT. Its protein is CATRGSAPTGELFF.

The sample holds many counts of this clonotype. CDR3 region: CSARALRKSNLFNYEQYF. The CDR3 bases are TGCAGTGCTAGAGCCTTGCGGAAGAGCAACCTATTCAACTACGAGCAGTACTTC. The V and J genes are TRBV20-1 and TRBJ2-7; no clear D. Germline loops: CDR1 DFQATT, CDR2 SNEGSKA (reference sequence). Trimming cost V 1 base and J 3 bases, with 25 bases left between them. CDR3 length: 18 residues.